Listed below are T cell receptor beta chains from one sample, sequenced in a study of regulatory T cells in long-lasting Graves disease. TCRdb re-called the multiplex PCR reads with MiXCR, one entry per CDR3 protein. The sample records around 460,000 distinct CDR3 sequences, roughly 22% being singletons. The source material was peripheral blood mononuclear cells (PBMCs), sampled when the disease was refractory, from a patient treated with antithyroid drugs. These receptors were collected from a female donor with Graves disease. Each CDR3 is given without its conserved first and last residue.

V	J	CDR3
TRBV28	TRBJ2-7	ASGAGTGEDYEQY
TRBV28	TRBJ1-2	ASTSSGQGGDYGYT
TRBV2	TRBJ2-3	ATGRTSTDTQY
TRBV7-9	TRBJ2-2	ASSYPSGTSNTGELF
TRBV2	TRBJ2-7	ASSVQGTYEQY
TRBV4-1	TRBJ1-2	ASSQGQTYGYT
TRBV20-1	TRBJ1-4	SASSGTVNEKLF
TRBV7-2	TRBJ2-7	ASSLGGGNNYEQY
TRBV7-3	TRBJ2-7	ASSRLVGDEQY
TRBV6-2/TRBV6-3	TRBJ2-2	ASSYSLLGGTGELF
TRBV20-1	TRBJ2-7	SARDTRNHLEQY
TRBV30	TRBJ1-3	AWSVGGAGNTIY
TRBV28	TRBJ2-2	ASIPPGDTGELF
TRBV28	TRBJ2-7	ASRTGTSGIYEQY
TRBV28	TRBJ2-1	ASSPPSGLNEQF
TRBV7-9	TRBJ1-5	ASSFDTGQPQH
TRBV2	TRBJ2-5	ASSQGLAGALTQY
TRBV20-1	TRBJ2-5	SASTDQETQY
TRBV11-3	TRBJ1-1	ASSSGQGRNTEAF
TRBV2	TRBJ1-1	ASSESGGETEAF
TRBV19	TRBJ2-2	ASFTGGGRAGELF